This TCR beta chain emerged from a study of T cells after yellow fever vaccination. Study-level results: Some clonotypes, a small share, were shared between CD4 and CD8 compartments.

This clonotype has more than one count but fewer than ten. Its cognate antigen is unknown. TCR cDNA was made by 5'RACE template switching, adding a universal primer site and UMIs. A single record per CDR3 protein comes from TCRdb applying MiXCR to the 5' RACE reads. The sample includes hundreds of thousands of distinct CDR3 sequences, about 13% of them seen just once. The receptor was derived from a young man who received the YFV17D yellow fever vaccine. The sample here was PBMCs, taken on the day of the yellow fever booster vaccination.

The CDR3 loop is CASSKNSGGASYEQYF. The CDR3 DNA reads as TGTGCCAGCAGCAAAAACAGCGGAGGAGCCTCCTACGAGCAGTACTTC. The chain has TRBV7-6 and TRBJ2-7, with D perhaps matching TRBD2 (5 bases). Between the trimmed V and J ends, which lost 5 bases and 0 bases, there was a span of 17 bases. The CDR3 consists of 16 residues. Germline CDR1 is SGHVS and CDR2 is FNYEAQ. The complete variable domain, with remaining parts taken from reference TRBV7-6 and TRBJ2-7, reads GAGVSQSPRYKVTKRGQDVALRCDPISGHVSLYWYRQALGQGPEFLTYFNYEAQQDKSGLPNDRFSAERPEGSISTLTIQRTEQRDSAMYRCASSKNSGGASYEQYFGPGTRLTVT.